A single sample gave rise to the 26 T cell receptor beta chains below, sequenced in a study of T cell repertoires in cytomegalovirus infection (dated by TCRdb to about 2019). The treatment or condition label of this sample denotes: in vitro stimulation with specific CMV peptide epitopes to enrich CMV-specific T cells. Sequenced on an Illumina HiSeq 1500. TCRdb handled the public reads itself, with Q25 trimming in fastp and clone calling in MiXCR, and kept productive beta chains. Rows with one shared CDR3 protein collapse into an entry with the most common genes and DNA. Recorded for this sample are hundreds of thousands of distinct CDR3 sequences; around a third of them occurred a single time. About 18% of the sample is in the top ten clones. Antigen specificity for these receptors is unknown. The sequencing used cultured PBMCs, collected from culture after CMV antigen stimulation. The receptors originated from a human donor in good health (CMV status not recorded). Some clones in this sample may be carry-over from other donors' samples.

A note on this clonotype: A much larger clone differs by one base, so this may be a read error. The chain uses TRBV7-8 and TRBJ2-3; 8 bases are a match to TRBD2. This CDR3 spans 17 amino acids. Germline CDR1 SGHVS, CDR2 FQNEAQ. This CDR3 is CTSSFPTLAGSTDTQYF. As DNA, the CDR3 is TGTACCAGCAGCTTCCCGACTTTAGCGGGAAGCACAGATACGCAGTATTTT.

This chain connects TRBV9 to TRBJ2-7; weak D call: TRBD2 (5 bases). This CDR3 spans 15 amino acids. With 0 bases removed from V and 0 bases from J, the gap between germline ends came to 10 bases. Germline V gene sequence: CDR1 SGDLS, CDR2 YYNGEE. CDR3 sequence: CASSVGAGLSYEQYF. The CDR3 region has the DNA TGTGCCAGCAGCGTAGGGGCGGGTCTCTCCTACGAGCAGTACTTC.

This chain uses TRBV12-3 or TRBV12-4 with TRBJ1-2; no reliable D call. The CDR3 totals 13 residues. Deletions cut 3 bases from V and 8 bases from J, with 13 bases between. CDR3 coding DNA: TGTGCCAGCAGTTTGGACCCGGTAGGAGGCTACACCTTC. It codes for CASSLDPVGGYTF.

This chain uses TRBV20-1 with TRBJ2-1, with TRBD1 matching over 10 bases. Germline values: CDR1 DFQATT, CDR2 SNEGSKA (reference sequence). The length of the CDR3 is 14 residues. The V segment lost 1 base and the J segment 4 bases; nucleotides outside the gene matches: 1. This chain's CDR3 is CSARGDRGYNEQFF. CDR3 in DNA: TGCAGTGCTAGAGGGGACAGGGGTTACAATGAGCAGTTCTTC.

CDR3 loop: CASSPMGGLYTDTQYF. CDR3 in DNA: TGTGCCAGCAGTCCCATGGGCGGGCTCTACACAGATACGCAGTATTTT. This chain connects TRBV12-3 or TRBV12-4 to TRBJ2-3, with D possibly matching TRBD2 (5 bases). This CDR3 has 16 amino acids. V was cut by 5 bases and J by 2 bases, with 17 bases left in between.

The table lists this clonotype with many counts. V and J are TRBV6-2 or TRBV6-3 and TRBJ1-1; D possibly corresponds to TRBD1 (5 bases). V was cut by 8 bases and J by 1 base, with 14 bases left in between. CDR1 and CDR2 from the germline V gene are MNHEY and SVGEGT. The CDR3 runs 14 residues. CDR3 amino acids: CASRVAGGNTEAFF. The CDR3 coding sequence is TGTGCCAGCCGGGTAGCCGGGGGGAACACTGAAGCTTTCTTT.

The V gene is TRBV6-6, the J gene TRBJ2-2; tentatively, D is TRBD2 (5 bases). The CDR3 spans 15 residues. Germline V gives CDR1 MNHNY, CDR2 SVGAGI (reference sequence). V dropped 0 bases and J dropped 7 bases, with 12 bases sitting between them. The CDR3 DNA reads TGTGCCAGCAGTTACTCGATAGCCGGGATCGGGGAGCTGTTTTTT. This encodes CASSYSIAGIGELFF.

This clonotype was seen a single time. This chain uses TRBV12-3 or TRBV12-4 with TRBJ2-1; TRBD2 aligns across 8 bases. V shed 10 bases and J 8 bases; nucleotides not matched to a gene: 16. This CDR3 comprises 15 residues. Written as DNA, the CDR3 is TGTGCCACGTCAAAGACCGTCACGGGGGGGGATGAGCAGTTCTTC. Its protein is CATSKTVTGGDEQFF.

In this sample, this clonotype turned up once. This sequence joins TRBV27 and TRBJ1-1; D may be TRBD1 (5 bases). The length of the CDR3 is 16 residues. V was pared by 2 bases and J by 3 bases, with 16 bases between. CDR1 is MNHEY, CDR2 SMNVEV, per germline (reference sequence). CDR3 in DNA: TGTGCCAGCAGTTTACTTCAGACAGCACCCTACACTGAAGCTTTCTTT. Its translation: CASSLLQTAPYTEAFF.

Only a few counts were recorded for this clonotype. This chain connects TRBV12-3 or TRBV12-4 to TRBJ2-1; maybe TRBD2 (5 bases). The V end lost 8 bases, the J end lost 12 bases, and 14 bases lay between the germline ends. The CDR3 has 11 residues. In DNA form, the CDR3 reads TGTGCCAGCGCCGGAGGCGCGCCGCAGTTCTTC. This translates into CASAGGAPQFF.

This clonotype has a count of ten or more. The chain employs TRBV7-2 and TRBJ2-7; a possible D gene is TRBD2 (5 bases). Deletions cut 4 bases from V and 3 bases from J, with 16 bases between. Germline CDR1 and CDR2: SGHTA and FQGNSA. CDR3 length: 15 amino acids. The CDR3 spells CASSSEITAGYEQYF. The CDR3 DNA is TGTGCCAGCAGCTCTGAGATTACGGCGGGCTACGAGCAGTACTTC.

The chain employs TRBV20-1 and TRBJ1-6; no firm D call. Germline-derived CDR1 and CDR2 are DFQATT and SNEGSKA (reference sequence). V lost 5 bases to trimming and J lost 0 bases, with 11 bases between them. The CDR3 is 15 amino acids. The CDR3 loop reads CSAASESSYNSPLHF. The CDR3 bases are TGCAGTGCTGCGTCAGAGAGCTCCTATAATTCACCCCTCCACTTT.

This clonotype has a handful of counts. The rearrangement links TRBV6-8 to TRBJ2-5; D gene ambiguous. The V gene lost 10 bases and the J gene lost 5 bases, with 17 bases spanning the gap. Germline V gives CDR1 MNHGY, CDR2 SAAAGT. This CDR3 is 13 amino acids long. The CDR3 DNA reads TGTGCCATTGGCAGCCGGGCCCCCGAGACCCAGTACTTC. Encoded protein: CAIGSRAPETQYF.

The chain is built from TRBV20-1 and TRBJ2-1, with D possibly matching TRBD2 (5 bases). CDR3 length: 13 residues. The V end lost 0 bases, the J end lost 15 bases, and 18 bases lay between the germline ends. Germline CDR1 reads DFQATT; CDR2 reads SNEGSKA (reference sequence). The CDR3 region is CSARDGFPGILFF. Written as DNA, the CDR3 is TGCAGTGCTAGAGATGGTTTTCCCGGGATCCTGTTCTTC.

V usage is TRBV19 and J usage is TRBJ1-5, with a tentative D call TRBD1 (5 bases). V was pared by 3 bases and J by 5 bases, with 23 bases between. The CDR3 is 18 amino acids. The germline V gene encodes CDR1 LNHDA and CDR2 SQIVND (reference sequence). CDR3 in DNA: TGTGCCAGTAGTATGTCGGGCAGGGTATTCCCACTAGATCAGCCCCAGCATTTT. Its protein product is CASSMSGRVFPLDQPQHF. Complete variable domain (other parts from reference TRBV19 and TRBJ1-5): DGGITQSPKYLFRKEGQNVTLSCEQNLNHDAMYWYRQDPGQGLRLIYYSQIVNDFQKGDIAEGYSVSREKKESFPLTVTSAQKNPTAFYLCASSMSGRVFPLDQPQHFGDGTRLSIL.

This clonotype has only a few counts. Written as DNA, the CDR3 is TGTGCCAGCAGCTTAGATAGCAGCCAAGAGACCCAGTACTTC. Translating gives CASSLDSSQETQYF. J is TRBJ2-5 and V is TRBV7-9; D unresolved. Germline CDR1 reads SEHNR; CDR2 reads FQNEAQ (reference sequence). V lost 1 base and J 1 base, leaving 7 bases between the germline ends. The CDR3 is 14 amino acids.

V usage is TRBV12-3 or TRBV12-4 and J usage is TRBJ1-4; D remains ambiguous. V gave up 5 bases and J gave up 6 bases, with 16 bases separating them. The CDR3 consists of 15 residues. CDR3 region: CASSPDLGWDEKLFF. The CDR3 coding sequence is TGTGCCAGCAGTCCCGATCTGGGGTGGGATGAAAAACTGTTTTTT.

In its sample, this clonotype was seen many times. The chain recombines TRBV7-2 with TRBJ2-3; TRBD2 matches at 8 bases. J lost 5 bases, V lost 5 bases, and 6 bases had no gene match. Germline CDR1 SGHTA, CDR2 FQGNSA. The CDR3 consists of 14 residues. CDR3 DNA: TGTGCCAGCAGCCCCCGGGAGGGCGGAGATACGCAGTATTTT. Its translation: CASSPREGGDTQYF.

The chain has TRBV6-1 and TRBJ2-2, with 10 bases that match TRBD1. The V segment lost 5 bases and the J segment 0 bases; nucleotides outside the gene matches: 9. Per germline, CDR1 MNHNS and CDR2 SASEGT. This CDR3 is 18 amino acids long. Here the CDR3 reads CASSRRTGGNANTGELFF. In DNA form, the CDR3 reads TGTGCCAGCAGTAGAAGGACAGGGGGGAACGCGAACACCGGGGAGCTGTTTTTT.

The rearrangement joins TRBV12-3 or TRBV12-4 to TRBJ1-1, with D possibly TRBD1 on 5 matching bases. The CDR3 runs 14 residues. With 5 bases removed from V and 2 bases from J, the gap between germline ends came to 12 bases. CDR3 amino acids: CASSMTEANTEAFF. CDR3 bases: TGTGCCAGCAGTATGACAGAGGCCAACACTGAAGCTTTCTTT.

CDR3 nucleotide sequence: TGTGCCAGCAGCTCGCTAAAGGGCACTGAAGCTTTCTTT. Amino acids: CASSSLKGTEAFF. This sequence joins TRBV11-3 and TRBJ1-1, with D hard to call. The CDR3 loop spans 13 amino acids. With 4 bases removed from V and 4 bases from J, the gap between germline ends came to 10 bases. In germline, CDR1 is SGHNT, CDR2 YENEEA. Looking up the rest from reference TRBV11-3 and TRBJ1-1 gives the full variable domain: EAGVVQSPRYKIIEKKQPVAFWCNPISGHNTLYWYLQNLGQGPELLIRYENEEAVDDSQLPKDRFSAERLKGVDSTLKIQPAELGDSAVYLCASSSLKGTEAFFGQGTRLTVV.

This clonotype was detected many times. The rearrangement links TRBV7-6 to TRBJ2-7; D possibly corresponds to TRBD2 (7 bases). There are 15 residues in the CDR3. Germline V gives CDR1 SGHVS, CDR2 FNYEAQ. The ends were cut back, 5 bases at V and 6 bases at J, with 20 bases in the middle. CDR3 in amino acids: CASSTGGPGGSEQYF. DNA for the CDR3: TGTGCCAGCAGCACCGGGGGCCCGGGGGGAAGCGAGCAGTACTTC.

This clonotype was recorded a few times. V gene TRBV6-1 combines with J gene TRBJ2-3; TRBD1 might be the D (6 bases). Trimming stripped 6 bases from V and 3 bases from J, with 25 bases between. CDR1 is MNHNS and CDR2 is SASEGT in the germline V gene. This CDR3 has 18 residues. DNA of the CDR3: TGTGCCAGCAGGGAATACCGACTCGACAGGCCGTTTACAGATACGCAGTATTTT. It yields the protein CASREYRLDRPFTDTQYF.

The chain uses TRBV12-3 or TRBV12-4 and TRBJ1-2; D gene ambiguous. The ends were cut back, 4 bases at V and 3 bases at J, with 9 bases in the middle. CDR3 length: 13 amino acids. CDR3 residues: CASSYGIYYGYTF. The CDR3 DNA follows: TGTGCCAGCAGTTATGGTATTTACTATGGCTACACCTTC.

The chain is built from TRBV7-6 and TRBJ1-6; possible D gene TRBD1, 6 bases. This CDR3 is 13 amino acids long. Germline CDR1 SGHVS, CDR2 FNYEAQ. Trimming took 5 bases from V and 8 from J, leaving 10 bases between them. CDR3: CASSHPGDSPLHF. As DNA, the CDR3 is TGTGCCAGCAGCCACCCAGGGGATTCACCCCTCCACTTT.

V usage is TRBV27 and J usage is TRBJ2-7; possible D gene TRBD2, 6 bases. The CDR3 is 15 amino acids. V dropped 6 bases and J dropped 0 bases, with 15 bases sitting between them. Germline V lookup: CDR1 MNHEY, CDR2 SMNVEV (reference sequence). CDR3 loop: CASSPTAGRSYEQYF. CDR3 DNA: TGTGCCAGCAGCCCTACGGCGGGGCGCTCCTACGAGCAGTACTTC.